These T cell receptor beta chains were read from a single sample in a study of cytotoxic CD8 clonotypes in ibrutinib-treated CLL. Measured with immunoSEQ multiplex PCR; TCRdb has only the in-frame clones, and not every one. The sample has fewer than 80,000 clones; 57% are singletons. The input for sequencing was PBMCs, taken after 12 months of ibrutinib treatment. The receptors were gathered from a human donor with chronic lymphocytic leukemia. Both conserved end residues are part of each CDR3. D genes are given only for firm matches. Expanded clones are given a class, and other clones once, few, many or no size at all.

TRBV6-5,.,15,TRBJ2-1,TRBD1,CASRKRQGAYNEQFF,TGTGCCAGCAGAAAGAGACAGGGGGCCTACAATGAGCAGTTCTTC
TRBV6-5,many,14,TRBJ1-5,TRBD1,CASRGRQGYQPQHF,TGTGCCAGCAGGGGGAGACAGGGCTATCAGCCCCAGCATTTT
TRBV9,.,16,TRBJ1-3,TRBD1,CASSAIGQGTGNTIYF,TGTGCCAGCAGCGCTATCGGACAGGGTACCGGAAACACCATATATTTT
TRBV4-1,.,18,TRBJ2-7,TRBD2,CASSQGDIAGGSGYEQYF,TGCGCCAGCAGCCAAGGGGATATAGCGGGAGGTTCGGGGTACGAGCAGTACTTC
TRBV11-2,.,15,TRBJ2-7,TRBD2,CASSLGRGLDYEQYF,TGTGCCAGCAGCCTTGGGAGGGGACTTGACTACGAGCAGTACTTC
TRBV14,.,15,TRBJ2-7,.,CASSRESGGGNEQYF,TGTGCCAGCAGCCGAGAATCCGGAGGTGGGAACGAGCAGTACTTC
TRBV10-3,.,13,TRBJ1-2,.,CAIRRELAYGYTF,TGTGCCATACGTCGGGAGCTGGCGTATGGCTACACCTTC
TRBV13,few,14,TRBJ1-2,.,CASSEGWDYYGYTF,TGTGCCAGCAGTGAAGGCTGGGACTATTATGGCTACACCTTC
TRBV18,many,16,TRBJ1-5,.,CASSPTARELNQPQHF,TGTGCCAGCTCACCAACGGCCAGGGAGTTAAATCAGCCCCAGCATTTT
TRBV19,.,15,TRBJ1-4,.,CASSMFAGISEKLFF,TGTGCCAGTAGTATGTTCGCGGGGATAAGCGAAAAACTGTTTTTT
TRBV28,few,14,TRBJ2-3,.,CASSSPQGTDTQYF,TGTGCCAGCAGTTCCCCACAGGGCACAGATACGCAGTATTTT
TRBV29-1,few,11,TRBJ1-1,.,CSVRGNTEAFF,TGCAGCGTCCGAGGGAACACTGAAGCTTTCTTT
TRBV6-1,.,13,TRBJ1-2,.,CASRVPGSYGYTF,TGTGCCAGCAGGGTCCCTGGTTCTTATGGCTACACCTTC
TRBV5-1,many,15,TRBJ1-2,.,CASSLVAGVNYGYTF,TGCGCCAGCAGCTTGGTGGCAGGGGTTAACTATGGCTACACCTTC
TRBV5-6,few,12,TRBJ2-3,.,CASSHSPDTQYF,TGTGCCAGCAGCCATAGCCCAGATACGCAGTATTTT
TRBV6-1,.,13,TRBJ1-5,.,CASSMEVNQPQHF,TGTGCCAGCAGTATGGAGGTCAATCAGCCCCAGCATTTT
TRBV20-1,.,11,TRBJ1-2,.,CSALTDYGYTF,TGCAGTGCCCTTACCGACTATGGCTACACCTTC
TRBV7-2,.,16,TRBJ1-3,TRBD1,CASSLVGTGAGNTIYF,TGTGCCAGCAGCTTAGTTGGGACAGGGGCTGGAAACACCATATATTTT
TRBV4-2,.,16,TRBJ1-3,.,CASSQDMRTSGNTIYF,TGTGCCAGCAGCCAAGATATGAGGACCTCTGGAAACACCATATATTTT
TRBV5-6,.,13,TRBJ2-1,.,CASSSPPFPGQFF,TGTGCCAGCAGCTCTCCACCTTTCCCTGGGCAGTTCTTC
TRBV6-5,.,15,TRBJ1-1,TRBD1,CASRRDRGRNTEAFF,TGTGCCAGCAGGAGAGACAGGGGACGCAACACTGAAGCTTTCTTT
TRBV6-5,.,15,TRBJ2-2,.,CASSYSGVGTGELFF,TGTGCCAGCAGTTACTCCGGGGTGGGCACCGGGGAGCTGTTTTTT
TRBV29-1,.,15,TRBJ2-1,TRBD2,CSVEAYSGRSNEQFF,TGCAGCGTTGAAGCTTATAGCGGGAGGTCTAATGAGCAGTTCTTC
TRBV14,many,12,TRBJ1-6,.,CASSLRPSPLHF,TGTGCCAGCAGCCTGCGCCCGTCACCCCTCCACTTT
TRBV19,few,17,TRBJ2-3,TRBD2,CASSIRGTSLRTDTQYF,TGTGCCAGTAGTATCCGGGGGACTAGCCTACGCACAGATACGCAGTATTTT
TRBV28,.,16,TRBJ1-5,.,CASSLLGEEGNQPQHF,TGTGCCAGCAGTTTGCTGGGGGAAGAGGGCAATCAGCCCCAGCATTTT
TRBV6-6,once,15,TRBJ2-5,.,CASSYSSSLQETQYF,TGTGCCAGCAGTTACTCATCTAGTCTGCAAGAGACCCAGTACTTC
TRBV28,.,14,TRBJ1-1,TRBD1,CATRPGQVNTEAFF,TGTGCCACCCGACCGGGACAGGTGAACACTGAAGCTTTCTTT
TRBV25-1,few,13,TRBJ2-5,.,CASSESGFETQYF,TGTGCCAGCAGTGAATCAGGGTTCGAGACCCAGTACTTC
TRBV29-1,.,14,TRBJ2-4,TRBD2,CSVEGQGNGGIQYF,TGCAGCGTTGAAGGGCAGGGTAACGGGGGGATTCAGTACTTC
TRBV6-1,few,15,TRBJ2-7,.,CASILVGGGSYEQYF,TGTGCCAGCATTCTTGTCGGAGGGGGCTCCTACGAGCAGTACTTC
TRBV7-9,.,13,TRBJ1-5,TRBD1,CASSLTGTQPQHF,TGTGCCAGCAGCCTGACAGGGACCCAGCCCCAGCATTTT
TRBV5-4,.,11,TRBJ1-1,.,CASSLGSEAFF,TGTGCCAGCAGCTTGGGCTCTGAAGCTTTCTTT
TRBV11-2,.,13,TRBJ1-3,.,CASSPVTRNTIYF,TGTGCCAGCAGCCCGGTTACGCGAAACACCATATATTTT
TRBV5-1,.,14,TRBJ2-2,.,CASSSRYNTGELFF,TGCGCCAGCAGTTCAAGATATAACACCGGGGAGCTGTTTTTT
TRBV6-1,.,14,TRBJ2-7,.,CASSVQRRSYEQYF,TGTGCCAGCAGTGTTCAGCGGAGATCCTACGAGCAGTACTTC
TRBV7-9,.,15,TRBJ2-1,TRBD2,CASSLAASGDNEQFF,TGTGCCAGCAGCTTAGCCGCTAGCGGGGACAATGAGCAGTTCTTC
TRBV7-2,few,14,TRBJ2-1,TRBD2,CASSSGLAYNEQFF,TGTGCCAGCAGCTCCGGACTAGCCTACAATGAGCAGTTCTTC
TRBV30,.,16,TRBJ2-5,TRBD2,CAWRRLAGGPEETQYF,TGTGCCTGGCGGCGACTAGCGGGAGGCCCGGAAGAGACCCAGTACTTC
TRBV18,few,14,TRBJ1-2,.,CASSPVQTNYGYTF,TGTGCCAGCTCACCGGTTCAGACCAACTATGGCTACACCTTC
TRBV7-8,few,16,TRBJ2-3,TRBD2,CASSTTAGGPTDTQYF,TGTGCCAGCAGCACAACAGCGGGGGGACCCACAGATACGCAGTATTTT
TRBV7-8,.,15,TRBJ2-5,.,CASSLVLGWQETQYF,TGTGCCAGCAGCTTAGTCCTGGGGTGGCAAGAGACCCAGTACTTC
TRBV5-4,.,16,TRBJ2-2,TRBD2,CASSLAGAGGAGELFF,TGTGCCAGCAGCTTGGCCGGCGCGGGGGGCGCCGGGGAGCTGTTTTTT
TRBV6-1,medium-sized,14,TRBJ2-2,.,CASSTKGDTGELFF,TGTGCCAGCAGTACCAAGGGGGACACCGGGGAGCTGTTTTTT
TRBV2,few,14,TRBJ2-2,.,CASRGTRNTGELFF,TGTGCCAGCAGAGGGACACGGAACACCGGGGAGCTGTTTTTT
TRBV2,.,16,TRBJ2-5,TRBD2,CASLRSSGRPSGTQYF,TGTGCCAGCTTACGCTCTAGCGGGCGCCCCTCAGGGACCCAGTACTTC
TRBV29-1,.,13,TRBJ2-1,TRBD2,CSVERERWNEQFF,TGCAGCGTTGAGCGGGAGCGATGGAATGAGCAGTTCTTC
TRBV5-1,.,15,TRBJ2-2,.,CASSVGTYNTGELFF,TGCGCCAGCAGCGTCGGGACTTATAACACCGGGGAGCTGTTTTTT
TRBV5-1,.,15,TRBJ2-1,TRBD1,CASSLVAGGYNEQFF,TGCGCCAGCAGCTTGGTCGCAGGGGGATACAATGAGCAGTTCTTC
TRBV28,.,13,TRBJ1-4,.,CASSRTRAEKLFF,TGTGCCAGCAGCCGGACCAGGGCTGAAAAACTGTTTTTT
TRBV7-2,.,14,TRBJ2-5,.,CASSVGPIGETQYF,TGTGCCAGCAGCGTAGGCCCGATCGGGGAGACCCAGTACTTC
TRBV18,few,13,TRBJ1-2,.,CASSPQGPLGYTF,TGTGCCAGCTCACCACAGGGGCCCCTTGGCTACACCTTC
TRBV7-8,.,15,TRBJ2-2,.,CASFDSGANTGELFF,TGTGCCAGCTTCGACTCCGGGGCGAACACCGGGGAGCTGTTTTTT
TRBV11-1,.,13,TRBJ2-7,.,CASSFRETYEQYF,TGTGCCAGCAGCTTCAGGGAGACCTACGAGCAGTACTTC
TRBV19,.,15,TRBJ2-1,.,CASSMDFYPFVEQFF,TGTGCCAGTAGTATGGACTTTTACCCCTTTGTTGAGCAGTTCTTC
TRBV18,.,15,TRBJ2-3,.,CASSPFSGSTDTQYF,TGTGCCAGCTCACCTTTTAGCGGTAGCACAGATACGCAGTATTTT
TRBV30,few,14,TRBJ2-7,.,CAWKSPGATYEQYF,TGTGCCTGGAAGTCGCCAGGGGCAACCTACGAGCAGTACTTC
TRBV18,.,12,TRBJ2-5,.,CASSPETGTQYF,TGTGCCAGCTCACCGGAGACGGGGACCCAGTACTTC
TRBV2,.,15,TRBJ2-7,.,CASSVRSWGLGEQYF,TGTGCCAGCAGTGTCCGCAGCTGGGGATTGGGCGAGCAGTACTTC